This T cell receptor (beta chain) was captured in a study of molecular identifiers for immune sequencing clone quantification. Overall study results and limits: Barcode-sharing identical TCR molecules could underestimate highly expanded clone sizes. Over 99% of effector molecules, but under 1% in naive cells, were held by clones with more than 20 RNA copies.

There are many counts of this clonotype. Antigen: not known. Listed TCR primers and previously described methods were used for bulk TCR libraries. Using its own MiXCR run on the PCR reads, TCRdb lists one record per CDR3 protein. The sample includes 460,000 or so distinct CDR3 sequences, 20% to 25% seen only once; the top ten take 0.84%. In germline, CDR1 is DFQATT, CDR2 SNEGSKA (reference sequence). This CDR3 spans 12 amino acids. V lost 2 bases, J lost 5 bases, and 1 base stayed unmatched. As CD8+CD4-CCR7+CD45RA+ cells, naive CD8 T cells were sorted. The clonotype comes from a human donor in good health. Some libraries in this study had Jurkat cell RNA spiked in. Sequencing used naive CD8+ T cells from blood, with Jurkat cell RNA spiked in. Subset specified: FACS-sorted CD8+CD4-CCR7+CD45RA+ naive T cells. The J gene is TRBJ1-1, the V gene TRBV20-1; 8 bases line up with TRBD1. The CDR3: CSARQGATEAFF. As DNA, the CDR3 is TGCAGTGCTAGACAGGGGGCAACTGAAGCTTTCTTT.